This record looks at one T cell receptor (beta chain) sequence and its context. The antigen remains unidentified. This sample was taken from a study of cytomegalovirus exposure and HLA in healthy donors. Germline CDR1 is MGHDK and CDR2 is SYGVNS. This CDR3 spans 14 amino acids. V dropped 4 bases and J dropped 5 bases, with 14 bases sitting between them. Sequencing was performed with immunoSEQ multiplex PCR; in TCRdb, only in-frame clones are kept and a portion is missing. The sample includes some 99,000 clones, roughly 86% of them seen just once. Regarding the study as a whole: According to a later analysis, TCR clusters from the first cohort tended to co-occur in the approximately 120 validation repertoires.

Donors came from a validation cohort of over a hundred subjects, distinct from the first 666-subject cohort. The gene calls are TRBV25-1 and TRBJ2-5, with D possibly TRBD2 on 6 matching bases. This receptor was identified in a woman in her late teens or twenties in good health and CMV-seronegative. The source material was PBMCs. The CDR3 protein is CASSAPRDLETQYF. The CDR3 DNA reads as TGTGCCAGCAGTGCCCCCAGGGACTTGGAGACCCAGTACTTC.